The 10 T cell receptor beta chains in this list originate from one sample, sequenced in a study of T cells after yellow fever vaccination. TCRdb called the 5' RACE reads again in MiXCR, with one record for every CDR3 protein. The sample contains over 300,000 distinct CDR3 sequences, 4.1% of which appear only once. The sample in question was PBMCs, obtained 5 days after the yellow fever booster vaccination. These receptors all come from a man younger than 35 who received the YFV17D yellow fever vaccine.

DNA for the CDR3: TGTGCCAGTAGGACCGGGACGGCCGGTGGTCAGCCCCAGCATTTT. Residues: CASRTGTAGGQPQHF. The rearrangement uses TRBV19 and TRBJ1-5; TRBD1 might be the D (5 bases). The CDR3 length is 15 residues. The germline V gene has CDR1 LNHDA and CDR2 SQIVND (reference sequence). V was trimmed by 6 bases and J by 6 bases, leaving 18 bases between them.

This clonotype was seen repeatedly, ten times or more. The chain combines TRBV25-1 with TRBJ2-3; D is perhaps TRBD2 (6 bases). Trimming took 2 bases from V and 4 from J, leaving 13 bases between them. This CDR3 is built from 15 residues. Germline values: CDR1 MGHDK, CDR2 SYGVNS. CDR3 DNA sequence: TGTGCCAGCAGTGAACAGGGATGGGACTCAGATACGCAGTATTTT. Translated, it gives CASSEQGWDSDTQYF.

This chain uses TRBV6-1 with TRBJ2-5; tentatively, D is TRBD2 (5 bases). The V gene lost 1 base and the J gene lost 5 bases, with 14 bases spanning the gap. There are 15 residues in the CDR3. Germline values: CDR1 MNHNS, CDR2 SASEGT. This CDR3 reads CASSEDGVQGETQYF. The CDR3 DNA follows: TGTGCCAGCAGTGAAGACGGGGTCCAAGGGGAGACCCAGTACTTC.

This clonotype was seen many times. The DNA of the CDR3 is TGTGCCAGCAGCCAAGTCGGACAGGGGGTAGATACGCAGTATTTT. Translation: CASSQVGQGVDTQYF. J is TRBJ2-3 and V is TRBV14, with TRBD1 identical over 10 bases. CDR1 and CDR2 (germline): SGHDN, FVKESK. This CDR3 comprises 15 residues. Unmatched junction bases numbered 3, after V lost 1 base and J lost 5 bases.

The chain is built from TRBV2 and TRBJ2-5; 8 nucleotides align to TRBD1. The CDR3 is made up of 14 amino acids. The germline CDR1 and CDR2 sequences are SNHLY and FYNNEI. J was trimmed by 5 bases and V by 5 bases; bases with no gene match: 7. CDR3 amino acids: CASSRQGKSETQYF. CDR3 DNA: TGTGCCAGCAGTCGACAGGGGAAATCCGAGACCCAGTACTTC.

For the CDR3, the DNA is TGTGCCATCAGCCCGGGACTAGCGGGGGCCGTAGCCAAAAACATTCAGTACTTC. Amino acids: CAISPGLAGAVAKNIQYF. The genes are TRBV10-3 and TRBJ2-4, with 14 positions matching TRBD2. Looked up from germline, CDR1 is ENHRY and CDR2 is SYGVKD. With V trimmed by 6 bases and J by 0 bases, 7 bases remained unmatched. The CDR3 is 18 residues long.

This clonotype was counted ten times or more. This rearrangement joins TRBV5-1 to TRBJ2-1; D may correspond to TRBD1 or TRBD2 (5 bases each). Germline values: CDR1 SGHRS, CDR2 YFSETQ. The CDR3 loop spans 14 amino acids. With 4 bases removed from V and 4 bases from J, the gap between germline ends came to 12 bases. CDR3 nucleotides: TGCGCCAGCAGCCCAAGGGACGGTTACAATGAGCAGTTCTTC. Its translation: CASSPRDGYNEQFF.

In this sample, this clonotype turned up a few times. This rearrangement joins TRBV4-2 to TRBJ2-1, with 10 positions matching TRBD2. Germline CDR1 reads LGHNA; CDR2 reads YNFKEQ. Trimming took 2 bases from V and 7 from J; bases not matched to a gene: 2. The CDR3 extends over 14 amino acids. CDR3 sequence (DNA): TGTGCCAGCAGCCAACAGCGGGGGGGAAATGAGCAGTTCTTC. It specifies CASSQQRGGNEQFF.

This clonotype has a count of ten or more. The chain carries TRBV3-1 and TRBJ2-3; D gene ambiguous. The CDR3 contains 13 residues. Per the germline V gene, CDR1 is LGHDT and CDR2 is YNNKEL (reference sequence). V lost 1 base to trimming and J lost 9 bases, with 11 bases between them. In DNA form, the CDR3 reads TGTGCCAGCAGCCAAGTACTTGGCGTGACGCAGTATTTT. Translating it yields CASSQVLGVTQYF.

This clonotype was seen repeatedly, ten times or more. The J gene is TRBJ2-3, the V gene TRBV5-8; no firm D call. Trimming cost V 0 bases and J 5 bases, with 4 bases left between them. CDR3 length: 12 amino acids. CDR1 and CDR2 (germline): SGHTS, YDEGEE. Here the CDR3 reads CASSLDQDTQYF. The CDR3 DNA reads as TGTGCCAGCAGCTTGGACCAAGATACGCAGTATTTT.